A single sample is the source of the 27 T cell receptor beta chains below, sequenced in a study of graft-versus-host responses after intestinal transplantation (dated by TCRdb to about 2021). Their specific antigens are unknown. Explained via the paper, the time point label denotes: cells obtained before transplantation from donor or recipient. The library came from the immunoSEQ multiplex PCR assay. The table was pulled from immuneACCESS by TCRdb, which kept in-frame rearrangements only. Such tables lose some clones; where checked, under half of the loss comes from unresolved V genes, and the rest has no known cause. The sample records about 130,000 clones, 80% to 95% of which are singletons. Of the sample, 0.15% to 0.2% is held by the ten largest clones. The sequences come from unstimulated CD4+ T cells sorted from spleen or lymph node cells, collected before intestinal transplant. Receptors originate from a human donor who received an intestinal transplant.

This clone was counted once. This sequence joins TRBV6-1 and TRBJ2-4, with unresolved D. Per the germline V gene, CDR1 is MNHNS and CDR2 is SASEGT. The CDR3 has 17 residues. The V and J ends lost 2 bases and 0 bases respectively, with 14 bases between them. The CDR3 protein is CASSEFRIRGAKNIQYF. The DNA for the CDR3 is TGTGCCAGCAGTGAATTCAGAATTAGAGGAGCCAAAAACATTCAGTACTTC.

The rearrangement links TRBV5-1 to TRBJ2-3; 11 nucleotides match TRBD2. V shed 5 bases, J shed 1 base, and the junction held 3 bases outside the gene matches. CDR3 length: 15 residues. In germline, CDR1 is SGHRS, CDR2 YFSETQ. CDR3 amino acids: CASRIAGGGTDTQYF. CDR3 DNA: TGCGCCAGCAGGATAGCGGGAGGGGGCACAGATACGCAGTATTTT.

The gene calls are TRBV11-2 and TRBJ2-5; 16 bases fit TRBD2. The V segment lost 5 bases and the J segment 4 bases; nucleotides outside the gene matches: 13. From germline, CDR1 is SGHAT and CDR2 FQNNGV. This CDR3 has 19 amino acids. DNA for the CDR3: TGTGCCAGCAGCGTAAGGCCGGGACTAGCGGGAGGGCCTAGAGAGACCCAGTACTTC. Protein sequence: CASSVRPGLAGGPRETQYF.

This rearrangement joins TRBV6-1 to TRBJ1-5; maybe TRBD1 (5 bases). V lost 7 bases to trimming and J lost 5 bases, with 12 bases between them. The germline V gene has CDR1 MNHNS and CDR2 SASEGT. The CDR3 totals 13 residues. CDR3 amino acids: CASTGWGDQPQHF. CDR3 bases: TGTGCCAGCACCGGGTGGGGGGATCAGCCCCAGCATTTT.

This chain links TRBV19 with TRBJ2-7; D remains ambiguous. Per the germline V gene, CDR1 is LNHDA and CDR2 is SQIVND (reference sequence). Deletions cut 3 bases from V and 3 bases from J, with 12 bases between. The CDR3 is made up of 14 amino acids. The CDR3 protein is CASSMGGNYYEQYF. CDR3 nucleotide sequence: TGTGCCAGTAGTATGGGTGGAAATTACTACGAGCAGTACTTC.

The gene calls are TRBV6-5 and TRBJ2-7; perhaps TRBD1 as D (6 bases). V was clipped by 5 bases and J by 2 bases, with 16 bases between them. Germline loops: CDR1 MNHEY, CDR2 SVGAGI. The CDR3 consists of 15 residues. CDR3 nucleotides: TGTGCCAGCAGTAAAAACTTCGCAGGGGCCTACGAGCAGTACTTC. It codes for CASSKNFAGAYEQYF.

The chain couples TRBV25-1 to TRBJ1-5; D is ambiguous. The CDR3 is made up of 12 amino acids. Germline V gene lookup returns CDR1 MGHDK and CDR2 SYGVNS. The V end lost 3 bases, the J end lost 4 bases, and 4 bases lay between the germline ends. CDR3 protein: CASSDSNQPQHF. CDR3 nucleotides: TGTGCCAGCAGTGACAGTAATCAGCCCCAGCATTTT.

The chain joins TRBV27 to TRBJ2-3; TRBD2 agrees at 12 bases. Germline-derived CDR1 and CDR2 are MNHEY and SMNVEV (reference sequence). Trimming at V came to 4 bases and at J to 0 bases, leaving 5 bases not matched to a gene. There are 17 residues in the CDR3. The CDR3 nucleotides are TGTGCCAGCAGTTCCACCGGGACTAGCGGGAGCACAGATACGCAGTATTTT. Translation: CASSSTGTSGSTDTQYF.

This chain's CDR3 is CASSETGMGTGELFF. Here the CDR3 DNA reads TGTGCCAGCAGCGAGACAGGGATGGGCACCGGGGAGCTGTTTTTT. The V call is TRBV7-2, the J call TRBJ2-2; 7 nucleotides agree with TRBD1. The CDR3 length is 15 residues. Germline trimming cut 5 bases from V and 4 bases from J; bases unmatched to any gene: 7. Germline V lookup: CDR1 SGHTA, CDR2 FQGNSA.

Only one count was recorded for this clone. The chain joins TRBV15 to TRBJ2-1; 8 nucleotides align to TRBD2. The CDR3 contains 16 residues. Germline V gene data show CDR1 as LNHNV and CDR2 as YYDKDF (reference sequence). The J segment lost 3 bases and the V segment lost 1 base, leaving 5 bases of the junction unmatched. Written as DNA, the CDR3 is TGTGCCACCAGCAGAGGGATAGCGGGAATCTACAATGAGCAGTTCTTC. Protein: CATSRGIAGIYNEQFF.

The J gene is TRBJ2-5, the V gene TRBV7-3; weak D call: TRBD2 (5 bases). Germline CDR1 SGHTA, CDR2 FQGTGA. The CDR3 is 13 residues long. V lost 2 bases to trimming and J lost 11 bases, with 15 bases between them. CDR3 region: CASSLDYESSQYF. CDR3 nucleotide sequence: TGTGCCAGCAGCTTAGACTACGAGTCGTCGCAGTACTTC. Complete variable domain (other parts from reference TRBV7-3 and TRBJ2-5): GAGVSQTPSNKVTEKGKYVELRCDPISGHTALYWYRQSLGQGPEFLIYFQGTGAADDSGLPNDRFFAVRPEGSVSTLKIQRTERGDSAVYLCASSLDYESSQYFGPGTRLLVL.

The chain links TRBV5-4 to TRBJ2-4, with TRBD2 matching 7 bases. Looked up from germline, CDR1 is SGHNT and CDR2 is YYREEE (reference sequence). There are 16 residues in the CDR3. The junction had 8 bases not matched to a gene; V was cut back by 4 bases and J by 1 base. The DNA of the CDR3 is TGTGCCAGCAGCATGGGGGGGAGATCGGCCAAAAACATTCAGTACTTC. Amino acids: CASSMGGRSAKNIQYF.

The chain has TRBV28 and TRBJ1-2; D possibly corresponds to TRBD1 (6 bases). In germline, CDR1 is MDHEN, CDR2 SYDVKM. This CDR3 is built from 18 residues. V lost 4 bases, J lost 0 bases, and 21 bases lay in between. In DNA form, the CDR3 reads TGTGCCAGCAGTTCCGCGGGGGCTTCGTGGGTAGCTAACTATGGCTACACCTTC. Translated, it gives CASSSAGASWVANYGYTF.

The chain carries TRBV29-1 and TRBJ2-5; 9 bases match TRBD1. Trimming took 7 bases from V and 2 from J; bases not matched to a gene: 5. In germline, CDR1 is SQVTM, CDR2 ANQGSEA. The CDR3 is 13 amino acids. The CDR3 bases are TGCAGCGCCTTAGGGACAGGGCAAGAGACCCAGTACTTC. It translates to CSALGTGQETQYF.

This clone was detected only once. The rearrangement links TRBV30 to TRBJ1-2; no reliable D call. V lost 3 bases and J 5 bases, leaving 7 bases between the germline ends. Germline-derived CDR1 and CDR2 are GTSNPN and SVGIG (reference sequence). The CDR3 has 11 residues. This CDR3 reads CAWRPAYGYTF. CDR3 in DNA: TGTGCCTGGAGGCCTGCTTATGGCTACACCTTC.

The chain carries TRBV29-1 and TRBJ1-4, with D unclear. Trimming pared 3 bases from V and 5 bases from J, leaving 4 bases between. This CDR3 has 11 residues. Germline CDR1 is SQVTM and CDR2 is ANQGSEA. CDR3 coding DNA: TGCAGCGTTGATGCGAATGAAAAACTGTTTTTT. This gives the protein CSVDANEKLFF.

The chain carries TRBV30 and TRBJ2-6, with D perhaps TRBD1 (6 bases). Trimming shortened V by 4 bases and J by 2 bases, and 9 bases separated the two germline ends. Germline loops: CDR1 GTSNPN, CDR2 SVGIG (reference sequence). The CDR3 is 14 residues long. The CDR3 loop is CAWMKGAGANVLTF. For the CDR3, the DNA is TGTGCCTGGATGAAGGGGGCTGGGGCCAACGTCCTGACTTTC.

This rearrangement joins TRBV4-2 to TRBJ2-6; no clear D. From germline, CDR1 is LGHNA and CDR2 YNFKEQ. Trimming took 5 bases from V and 4 from J, leaving 15 bases between them. The CDR3 loop spans 16 amino acids. This CDR3 reads CASSYEISSGANVLTF. The CDR3 bases are TGTGCCAGCAGCTATGAAATTTCGTCCGGGGCCAACGTCCTGACTTTC.

The chain couples TRBV6-1 to TRBJ1-2, with TRBD1 matching over 8 bases. From germline, CDR1 is MNHNS and CDR2 SASEGT. Losses at the gene ends were 9 bases for V and 3 bases for J; bases not matched to a gene: 6. This CDR3 has 13 residues. CDR3 sequence reads: CASLTGADYGYTF. The CDR3 bases are TGTGCCAGTTTGACAGGGGCCGACTATGGCTACACCTTC.

This clone was recorded once. V usage is TRBV7-2 and J usage is TRBJ1-6, with a tentative D call TRBD1 (5 bases). The CDR3 is 16 amino acids. Per the germline V gene, CDR1 is SGHTA and CDR2 is FQGNSA. V gave up 8 bases and J gave up 1 base, with 15 bases separating them. For the CDR3, the DNA is TGTGCCAGCGATGAGGGCACAGGTTCCTATAATTCACCCCTCCACTTT. This sequence encodes CASDEGTGSYNSPLHF. Together with reference TRBV7-2 and TRBJ1-6, the CDR3 gives the full variable domain: GAGVSQSPSNKVTEKGKDVELRCDPISGHTALYWYRQSLGQGLEFLIYFQGNSAPDKSGLPSDRFSAERTGGSVSTLTIQRTQQEDSAVYLCASDEGTGSYNSPLHFGNGTRLTVT.

The genes are TRBV5-1 and TRBJ2-2; D is undetermined. Per germline, CDR1 SGHRS and CDR2 YFSETQ. Between the trimmed V and J ends, which lost 0 bases and 6 bases, there was a span of 3 bases. CDR3 size: 12 residues. CDR3 loop: CASSLVAGELFF. The CDR3 coding sequence is TGCGCCAGCAGCTTGGTTGCCGGGGAGCTGTTTTTT.

This clone was counted between two and nine times. The rearrangement links TRBV27 to TRBJ2-7; TRBD2 matches 12 bases. This CDR3 spans 15 amino acids. The trim removed 10 bases at V and 6 bases at J, leaving 13 bases unmatched. Germline lookup yields CDR1 MNHEY and CDR2 SMNVEV (reference sequence). CDR3 protein: CATIASGRAGVEQYF. CDR3 DNA sequence: TGTGCCACTATTGCTAGCGGGAGGGCCGGTGTCGAGCAGTACTTC.

The J gene is TRBJ1-2, the V gene TRBV5-6, with D possibly matching TRBD1 (5 bases). This CDR3 has 15 amino acids. V was pared by 1 base and J by 2 bases, with 12 bases between. CDR1 is SGHDT, CDR2 YYEEEE, per germline. In nucleotides, the CDR3 is TGTGCCAGCAGCTTGCAACCGGGGGGGAACTATGGCTACACCTTC. It codes for CASSLQPGGNYGYTF.

This clone was detected only once. The chain joins TRBV5-1 to TRBJ2-3, with TRBD1 matching over 9 bases. Trimming cost V 2 bases and J 2 bases; bases outside gene matches: 3. Germline V gives CDR1 SGHRS, CDR2 YFSETQ. This CDR3 spans 15 amino acids. The DNA of the CDR3 is TGCGCCAGCAGCTTCCGGGACAGGGTCACAGATACGCAGTATTTT. Amino acids: CASSFRDRVTDTQYF.

The chain carries TRBV25-1 and TRBJ2-3, with D perhaps matching TRBD2 (7 bases). The germline CDR1 and CDR2 sequences are MGHDK and SYGVNS. This CDR3 region has 15 residues. V was pared by 5 bases and J by 4 bases, with 16 bases between. The CDR3 coding sequence is TGTGCCAGCAGTTTAGGGGGGGCCGAGGCAGATACGCAGTATTTT. Its protein is CASSLGGAEADTQYF.

V gene TRBV6-1 combines with J gene TRBJ2-7; TRBD1 is a possible D gene (6 bases). Germline V gives CDR1 MNHNS, CDR2 SASEGT. The CDR3 covers 15 residues. V was shortened by 4 bases and J by 5 bases, with 18 bases between the two germline ends. CDR3 in DNA: TGTGCCAGCAGTGGAACCAGGGGAGCCTTCCACGAGCAGTACTTC. It codes for CASSGTRGAFHEQYF.

The chain uses TRBV5-6 and TRBJ2-7; 10 nucleotides align to TRBD1. V shed 1 base and J 7 bases; nucleotides not matched to a gene: 8. This CDR3 has 15 residues. Germline V gene sequence: CDR1 SGHDT, CDR2 YYEEEE. Written as DNA, the CDR3 is TGTGCCAGCAGCTTGTCCCGGGACAGGGGTCATGAGCAGTACTTC. It is translated as CASSLSRDRGHEQYF.